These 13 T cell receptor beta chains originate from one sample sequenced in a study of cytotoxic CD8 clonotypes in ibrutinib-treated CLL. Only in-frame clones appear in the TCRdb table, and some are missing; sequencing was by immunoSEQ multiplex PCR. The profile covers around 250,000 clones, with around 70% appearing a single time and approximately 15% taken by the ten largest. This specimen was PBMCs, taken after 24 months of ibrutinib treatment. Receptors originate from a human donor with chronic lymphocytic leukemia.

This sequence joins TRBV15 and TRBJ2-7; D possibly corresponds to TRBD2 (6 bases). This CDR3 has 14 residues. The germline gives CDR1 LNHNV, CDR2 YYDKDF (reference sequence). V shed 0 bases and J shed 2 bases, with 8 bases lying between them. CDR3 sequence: CATSRDSGPYEQYF. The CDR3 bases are TGTGCCACCAGCAGAGATAGCGGACCCTACGAGCAGTACTTC.

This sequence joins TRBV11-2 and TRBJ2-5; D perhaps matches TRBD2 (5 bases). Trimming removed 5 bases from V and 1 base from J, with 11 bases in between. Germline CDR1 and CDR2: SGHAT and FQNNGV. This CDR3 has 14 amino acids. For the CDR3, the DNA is TGTGCCAGCAGCACGGGGTTTGTCCAAGAGACCCAGTACTTC. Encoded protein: CASSTGFVQETQYF. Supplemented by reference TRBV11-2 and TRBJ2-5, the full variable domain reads EAGVAQSPRYKIIEKRQSVAFWCNPISGHATLYWYQQILGQGPKLLIQFQNNGVVDDSQLPKDRFSAERLKGVDSTLKIQPAKLEDSAVYLCASSTGFVQETQYFGPGTRLLVL.

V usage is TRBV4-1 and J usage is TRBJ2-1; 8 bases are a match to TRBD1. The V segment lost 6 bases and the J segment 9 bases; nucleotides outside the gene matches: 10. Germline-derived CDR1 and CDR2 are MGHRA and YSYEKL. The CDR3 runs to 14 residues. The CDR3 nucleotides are TGCGCCAGCAGGCCGGAGCTCAGGGGGCCTGAGCAGTTCTTC. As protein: CASRPELRGPEQFF.

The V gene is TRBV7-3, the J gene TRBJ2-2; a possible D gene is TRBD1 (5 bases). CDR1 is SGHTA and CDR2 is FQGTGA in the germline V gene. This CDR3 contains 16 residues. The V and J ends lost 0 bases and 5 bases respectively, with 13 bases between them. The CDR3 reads CASSLTAGRGTGELFF. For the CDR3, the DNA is TGTGCCAGCAGCTTAACGGCAGGGCGAGGAACCGGGGAGCTGTTTTTT.

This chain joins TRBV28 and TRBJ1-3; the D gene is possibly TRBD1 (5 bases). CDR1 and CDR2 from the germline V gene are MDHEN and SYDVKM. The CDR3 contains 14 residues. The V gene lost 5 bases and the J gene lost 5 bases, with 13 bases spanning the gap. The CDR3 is CASSPGTVRNTIYF. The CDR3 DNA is TGTGCCAGCAGTCCCGGGACGGTTCGAAACACCATATATTTT.

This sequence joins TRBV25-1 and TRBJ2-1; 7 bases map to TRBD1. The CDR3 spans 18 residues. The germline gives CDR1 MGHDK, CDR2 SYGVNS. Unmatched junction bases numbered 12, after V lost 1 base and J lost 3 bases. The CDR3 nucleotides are TGTGCCAGCAGTGAATTAATCAGGGGGTTGGTAGGCTACAATGAGCAGTTCTTC. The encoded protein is CASSELIRGLVGYNEQFF.

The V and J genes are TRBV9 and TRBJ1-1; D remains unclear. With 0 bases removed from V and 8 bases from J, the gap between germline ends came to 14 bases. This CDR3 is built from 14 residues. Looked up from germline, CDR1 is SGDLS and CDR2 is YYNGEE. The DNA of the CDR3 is TGTGCCAGCAGCGTAGAAAGCTTCGGAGGCGAAGCTTTCTTT. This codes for CASSVESFGGEAFF. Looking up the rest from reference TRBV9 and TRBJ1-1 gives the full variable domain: DSGVTQTPKHLITATGQRVTLRCSPRSGDLSVYWYQQSLDQGLQFLIQYYNGEERAKGNILERFSAQQFPDLHSELNLSSLELGDSALYFCASSVESFGGEAFFGQGTRLTVV.

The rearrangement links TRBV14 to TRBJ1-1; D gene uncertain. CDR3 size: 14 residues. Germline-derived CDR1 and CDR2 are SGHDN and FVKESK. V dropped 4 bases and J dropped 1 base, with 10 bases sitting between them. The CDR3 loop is CASSPWKWNTEAFF. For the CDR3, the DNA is TGTGCCAGCAGCCCCTGGAAGTGGAACACTGAAGCTTTCTTT.

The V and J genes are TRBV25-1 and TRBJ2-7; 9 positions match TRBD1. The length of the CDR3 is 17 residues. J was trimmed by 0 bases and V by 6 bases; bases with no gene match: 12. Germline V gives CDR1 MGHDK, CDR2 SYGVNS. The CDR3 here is CASSRDRADGSSYEQYF. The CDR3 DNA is TGTGCCAGCAGCAGGGACAGGGCAGACGGTTCCTCCTACGAGCAGTACTTC.

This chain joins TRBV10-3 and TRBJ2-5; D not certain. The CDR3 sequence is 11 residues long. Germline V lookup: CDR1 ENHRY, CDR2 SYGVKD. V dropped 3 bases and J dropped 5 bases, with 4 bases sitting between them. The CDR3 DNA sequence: TGTGCCATCAGTGAAGGTGAGACCCAGTACTTC. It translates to CAISEGETQYF.

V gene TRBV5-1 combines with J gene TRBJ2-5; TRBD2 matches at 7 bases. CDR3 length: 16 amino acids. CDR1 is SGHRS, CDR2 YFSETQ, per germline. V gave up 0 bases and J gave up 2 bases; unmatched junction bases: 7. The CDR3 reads CASSLDRGGRQETQYF. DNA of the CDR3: TGCGCCAGCAGCTTGGACCGGGGCGGGAGACAAGAGACCCAGTACTTC.

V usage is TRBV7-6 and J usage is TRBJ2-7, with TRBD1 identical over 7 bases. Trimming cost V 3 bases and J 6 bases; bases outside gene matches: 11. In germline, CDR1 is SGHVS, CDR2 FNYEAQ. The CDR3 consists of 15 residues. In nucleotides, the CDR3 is TGTGCCAGCAGCTTTGGGGCAGGGGGTTCGGGCGAGCAGTACTTC. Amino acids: CASSFGAGGSGEQYF. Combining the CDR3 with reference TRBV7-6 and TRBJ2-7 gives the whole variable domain GAGVSQSPRYKVTKRGQDVALRCDPISGHVSLYWYRQALGQGPEFLTYFNYEAQQDKSGLPNDRFSAERPEGSISTLTIQRTEQRDSAMYRCASSFGAGGSGEQYFGPGTRLTVT.

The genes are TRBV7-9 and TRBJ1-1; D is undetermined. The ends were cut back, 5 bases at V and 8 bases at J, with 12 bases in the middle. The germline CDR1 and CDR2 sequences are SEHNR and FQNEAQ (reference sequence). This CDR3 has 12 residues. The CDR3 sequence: CASSLRPPEAFF. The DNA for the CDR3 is TGTGCCAGCAGCCTTAGACCCCCCGAAGCTTTCTTT.